This TCR beta chain was sequenced during a study of T-cell reconstitution after alpha-beta-depleted transplantation in children. Study results and limitations: At day 60, the high TCRbeta diversity found in some patients originated from recipient T cells and thymic progenitors that had survived. The study reportedly traced alpha-beta T cells about two months after transplant to several hundred expanded graft clones. Newly made T cells mostly supplied T-cell counts and diversity one year after transplant.

TCRbeta library preparation incorporated unique molecular identifiers. TCRdb reanalysed the PCR reads using MiXCR and keeps one entry per CDR3 protein. The table has more than 200,000 distinct CDR3 sequences, approximately 8.4% seen once. The CDR3 consists of 16 residues. From germline, CDR1 is LGHNT and CDR2 FRNRAP. V was clipped by 0 bases and J by 4 bases; unmatched bases: 7. Of note for this clonotype: As yet, its antigen is unknown.

V and J are TRBV12-5 and TRBJ1-1; 8 positions agree with TRBD1. Material: PBMCs, mostly from graft donor cells, obtained 360 days after TCRalphabeta/CD19-depleted stem cell transplant. This receptor was obtained from a male patient between 2 and 10 years old who had a stem cell transplant for acute myeloid leukemia, so the T cells may come from the graft donor. The CDR3 loop is CASGLVVDRVATEAFF. CDR3 nucleotides: TGTGCTAGTGGTTTGGTTGTGGACAGGGTCGCCACTGAAGCTTTCTTT.